The sequence of this T cell receptor (beta chain) was determined in a study of beta chain features in type 1 diabetes. Study in general: The examined sorted cells totaled approximately 110 million across samples.

Every donor had blood drawn once into heparin, around 0.12 L on average. There are 15 residues in the CDR3. V lost 1 base and J 0 bases, leaving 9 bases between the germline ends. The germline gives CDR1 LGHNA, CDR2 YNFKEQ. Study conclusions and caveats: In cDNA sequencing, cells with high TCR expression could be over-represented.

The investigators reverse transcribed all of the isolated RNA, so they sequenced expressed TCRB transcripts. This table comes from immunoSEQ multiplex PCR, and its TCRdb copy is limited to in-frame clones, with some not included. Of 900,000 or so clones in the sample, 15% to 20% are singletons; the top ten hold 0.023%. Worth noting for this clone: Its antigen is currently unknown.

Input material: naive CD4+ T cells from blood. The chain links TRBV4-2 to TRBJ2-5; D is undetermined. This receptor was obtained from a woman under 30 in good health. The CDR3 DNA reads as TGTGCCAGCAGCCAAGTCCCCTACGACCAAGAGACCCAGTACTTC. Translation: CASSQVPYDQETQYF.